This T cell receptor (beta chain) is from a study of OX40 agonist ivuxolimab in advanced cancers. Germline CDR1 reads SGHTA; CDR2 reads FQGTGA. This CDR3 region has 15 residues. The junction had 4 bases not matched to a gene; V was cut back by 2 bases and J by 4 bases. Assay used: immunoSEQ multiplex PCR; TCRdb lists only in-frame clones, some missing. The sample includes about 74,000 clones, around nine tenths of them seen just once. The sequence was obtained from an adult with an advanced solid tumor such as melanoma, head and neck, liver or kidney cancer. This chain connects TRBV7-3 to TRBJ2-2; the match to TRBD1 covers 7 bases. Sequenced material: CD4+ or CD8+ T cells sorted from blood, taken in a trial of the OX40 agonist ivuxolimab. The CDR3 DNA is TGTGCCAGCAGCTTAGACAGGGCGAGCACCGGGGAGCTGTTTTTT. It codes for CASSLDRASTGELFF.